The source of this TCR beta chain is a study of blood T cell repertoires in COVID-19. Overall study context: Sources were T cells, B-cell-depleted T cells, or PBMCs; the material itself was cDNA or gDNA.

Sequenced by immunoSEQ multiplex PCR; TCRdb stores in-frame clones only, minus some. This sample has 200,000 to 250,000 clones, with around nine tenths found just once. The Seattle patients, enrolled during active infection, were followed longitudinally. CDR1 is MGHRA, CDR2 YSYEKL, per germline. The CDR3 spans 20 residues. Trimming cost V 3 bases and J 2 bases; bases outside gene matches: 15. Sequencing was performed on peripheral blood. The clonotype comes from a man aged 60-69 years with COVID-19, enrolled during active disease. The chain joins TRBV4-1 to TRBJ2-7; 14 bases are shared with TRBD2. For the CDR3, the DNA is TGCGCCAGCAGCCATGCGACGGGACTAGCGGGAGTAAGAACGCCCTACGAGCAGTACTTC. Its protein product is CASSHATGLAGVRTPYEQYF.